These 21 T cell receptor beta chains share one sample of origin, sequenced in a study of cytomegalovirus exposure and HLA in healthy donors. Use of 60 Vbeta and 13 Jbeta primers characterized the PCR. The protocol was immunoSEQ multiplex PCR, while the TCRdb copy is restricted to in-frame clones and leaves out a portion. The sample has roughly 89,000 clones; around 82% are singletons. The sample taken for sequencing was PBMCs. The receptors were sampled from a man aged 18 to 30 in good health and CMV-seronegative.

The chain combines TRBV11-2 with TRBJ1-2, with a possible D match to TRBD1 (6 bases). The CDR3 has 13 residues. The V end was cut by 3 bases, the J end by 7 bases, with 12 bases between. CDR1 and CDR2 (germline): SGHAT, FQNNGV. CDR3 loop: CASSFVAGAGYTF. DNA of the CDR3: TGTGCCAGCAGCTTTGTGGCAGGGGCTGGCTACACCTTC.

The DNA of the CDR3 is TGTGCCAGCAGTTTGGCAATTAGCGGGGGGCAAGAGACCCAGTACTTC. This gives the protein CASSLAISGGQETQYF. The chain recombines TRBV28 with TRBJ2-5, with TRBD2 identical over 10 bases. With V trimmed by 3 bases and J by 2 bases, 6 bases remained unmatched. CDR3 size: 16 residues. Germline V gene data show CDR1 as MDHEN and CDR2 as SYDVKM.

The CDR3 coding sequence is TGTGCCAGCAGCCTCGGGACAGATACGCAGTATTTT. It yields the protein CASSLGTDTQYF. The gene calls are TRBV7-9 and TRBJ2-3; D gene uncertain. Germline CDR1 and CDR2: SEHNR and FQNEAQ (reference sequence). Trimming took 5 bases from V and 3 from J, leaving 6 bases between them. CDR3 size: 12 residues.

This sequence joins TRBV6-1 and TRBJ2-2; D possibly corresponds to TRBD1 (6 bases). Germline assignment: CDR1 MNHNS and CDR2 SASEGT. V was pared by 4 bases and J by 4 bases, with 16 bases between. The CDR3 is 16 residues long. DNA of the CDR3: TGTGCCAGCAGTGGAGGCCGGGACATTCCCACCGGGGAGCTGTTTTTT. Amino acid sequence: CASSGGRDIPTGELFF.

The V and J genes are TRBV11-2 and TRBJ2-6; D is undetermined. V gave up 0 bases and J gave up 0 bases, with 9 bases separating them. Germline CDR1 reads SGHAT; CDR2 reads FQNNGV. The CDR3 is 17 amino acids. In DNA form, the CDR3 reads TGTGCCAGCAGCTTAGATCTTGGCTTCTCTGGGGCCAACGTCCTGACTTTC. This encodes CASSLDLGFSGANVLTF.

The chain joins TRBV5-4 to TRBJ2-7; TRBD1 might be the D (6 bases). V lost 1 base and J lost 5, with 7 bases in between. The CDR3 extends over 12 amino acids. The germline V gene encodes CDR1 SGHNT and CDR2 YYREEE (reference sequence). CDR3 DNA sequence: TGTGCCAGCAGCTTGACAGGGAACGAGCAGTACTTC. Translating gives CASSLTGNEQYF. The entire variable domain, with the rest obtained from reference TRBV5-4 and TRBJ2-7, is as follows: ETGVTQSPTHLIKTRGQQVTLRCSSQSGHNTVSWYQQALGQGPQFIFQYYREEENGRGNFPPRFSGLQFPNYSSELNVNALELDDSALYLCASSLTGNEQYFGPGTRLTVT.

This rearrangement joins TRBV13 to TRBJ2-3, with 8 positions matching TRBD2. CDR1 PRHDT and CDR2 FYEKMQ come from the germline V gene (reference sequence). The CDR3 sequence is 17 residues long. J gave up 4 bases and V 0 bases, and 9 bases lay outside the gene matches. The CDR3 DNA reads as TGTGCCAGCAGCTTAGGTAGTAGCGGGGAGATCGCAGATACGCAGTATTTT. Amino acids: CASSLGSSGEIADTQYF. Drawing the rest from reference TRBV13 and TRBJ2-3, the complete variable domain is AAGVIQSPRHLIKEKRETATLKCYPIPRHDTVYWYQQGPGQDPQFLISFYEKMQSDKGSIPDRFSAQQFSDYHSELNMSSLELGDSALYFCASSLGSSGEIADTQYFGPGTRLTVL.

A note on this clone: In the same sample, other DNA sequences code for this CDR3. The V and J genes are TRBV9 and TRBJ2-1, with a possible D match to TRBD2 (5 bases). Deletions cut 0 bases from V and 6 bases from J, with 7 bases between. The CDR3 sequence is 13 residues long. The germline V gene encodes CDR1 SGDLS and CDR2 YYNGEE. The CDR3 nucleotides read TGTGCCAGCAGCGTAGACGGAGGCAATGAGCAGTTCTTC. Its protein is CASSVDGGNEQFF.

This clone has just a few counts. The DNA for the CDR3 is TGTGCCAGCAGCTTAATATTCGGGACAGAGCCTATTAATGAAAAACTGTTTTTT. Amino acids: CASSLIFGTEPINEKLFF. The gene calls are TRBV7-9 and TRBJ1-4, with TRBD1 matching 7 bases. Germline V gene sequence: CDR1 SEHNR, CDR2 FQNEAQ (reference sequence). Trimming took 2 bases from V and 4 from J; bases not matched to a gene: 13. This CDR3 has 18 residues. Filled out from reference TRBV7-9 and TRBJ1-4, the complete variable domain reads DTGVSQNPRHKITKRGQNVTFRCDPISEHNRLYWYRQTLGQGPEFLTYFQNEAQLEKSRLLSDRFSAERPKGSFSTLEIQRTEQGDSAMYLCASSLIFGTEPINEKLFFGSGTQLSVL.

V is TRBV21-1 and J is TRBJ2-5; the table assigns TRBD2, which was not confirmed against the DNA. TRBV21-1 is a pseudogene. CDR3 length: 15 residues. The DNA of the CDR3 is TGTGCCAGCAGCAAAGCTAAGGGGAGGGGAGAGACCCAGTACTTC. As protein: CASSKAKGRGETQYF.

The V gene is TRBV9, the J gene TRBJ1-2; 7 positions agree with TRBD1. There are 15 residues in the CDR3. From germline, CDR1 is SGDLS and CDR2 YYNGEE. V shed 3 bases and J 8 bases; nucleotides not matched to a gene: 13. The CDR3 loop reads CASSATGTVGVGYTF. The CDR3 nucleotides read TGTGCCAGCAGCGCTACGGGGACAGTGGGTGTAGGCTACACCTTC.

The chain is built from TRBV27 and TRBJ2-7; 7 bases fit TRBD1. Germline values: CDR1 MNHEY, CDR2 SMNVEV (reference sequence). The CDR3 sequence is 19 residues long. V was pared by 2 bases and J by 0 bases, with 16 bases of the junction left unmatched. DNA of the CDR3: TGTGCCAGCAGTTTACGCGTCCCCTCCGGGACAGTTACCTCCTACGAGCAGTACTTC. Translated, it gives CASSLRVPSGTVTSYEQYF.

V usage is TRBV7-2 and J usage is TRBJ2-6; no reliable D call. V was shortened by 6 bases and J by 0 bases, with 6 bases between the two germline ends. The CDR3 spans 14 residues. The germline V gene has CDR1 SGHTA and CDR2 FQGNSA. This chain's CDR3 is CASRMSSGANVLTF. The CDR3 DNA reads TGTGCCAGCAGGATGAGCTCTGGGGCCAACGTCCTGACTTTC. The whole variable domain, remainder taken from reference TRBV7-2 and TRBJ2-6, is GAGVSQSPSNKVTEKGKDVELRCDPISGHTALYWYRQSLGQGLEFLIYFQGNSAPDKSGLPSDRFSAERTGGSVSTLTIQRTQQEDSAVYLCASRMSSGANVLTFGAGSRLTVL.

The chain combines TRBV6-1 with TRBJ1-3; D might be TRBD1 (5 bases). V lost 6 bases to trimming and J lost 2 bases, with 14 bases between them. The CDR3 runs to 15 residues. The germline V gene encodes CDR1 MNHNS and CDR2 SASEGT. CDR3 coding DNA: TGTGCCAGCAGCTCCTTGGGGGGTCCTGGAAACACCATATATTTT. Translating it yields CASSSLGGPGNTIYF.

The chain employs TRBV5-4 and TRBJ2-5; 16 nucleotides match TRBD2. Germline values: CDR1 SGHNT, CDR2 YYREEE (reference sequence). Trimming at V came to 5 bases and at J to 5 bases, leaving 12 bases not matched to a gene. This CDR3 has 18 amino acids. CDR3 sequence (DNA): TGTGCCAGCAGTTCGCCGGGACTAGCGGGGGGGCCGGCTGAGACCCAGTACTTC. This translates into CASSSPGLAGGPAETQYF.

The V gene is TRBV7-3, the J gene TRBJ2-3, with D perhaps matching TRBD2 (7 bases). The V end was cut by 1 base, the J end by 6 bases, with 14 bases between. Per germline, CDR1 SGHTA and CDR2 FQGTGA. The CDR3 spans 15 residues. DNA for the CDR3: TGTGCCAGCAGCTTAAGCGGGGGCCGAGGGGATACGCAGTATTTT. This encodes CASSLSGGRGDTQYF.

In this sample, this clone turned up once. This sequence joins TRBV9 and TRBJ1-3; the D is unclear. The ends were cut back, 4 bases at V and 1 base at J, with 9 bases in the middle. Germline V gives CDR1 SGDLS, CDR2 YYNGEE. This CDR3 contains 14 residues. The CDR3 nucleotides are TGTGCCAGCAGCCCCGCGGGTTCTGGAAACACCATATATTTT. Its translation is CASSPAGSGNTIYF.

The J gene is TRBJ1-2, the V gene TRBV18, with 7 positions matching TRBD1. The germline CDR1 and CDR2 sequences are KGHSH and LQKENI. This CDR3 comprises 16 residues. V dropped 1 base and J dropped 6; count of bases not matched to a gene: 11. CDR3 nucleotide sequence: TGTGCCAGCTCACCACAGCAGGGGGAATTGGATGATGGCTACACCTTC. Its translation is CASSPQQGELDDGYTF.

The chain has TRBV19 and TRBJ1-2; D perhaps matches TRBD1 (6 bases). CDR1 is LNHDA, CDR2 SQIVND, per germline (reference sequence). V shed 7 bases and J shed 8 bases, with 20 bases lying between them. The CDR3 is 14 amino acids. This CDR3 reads CASTRGGQLMGYTF. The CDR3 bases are TGTGCCAGTACACGGGGGGGACAATTGATGGGCTACACCTTC.

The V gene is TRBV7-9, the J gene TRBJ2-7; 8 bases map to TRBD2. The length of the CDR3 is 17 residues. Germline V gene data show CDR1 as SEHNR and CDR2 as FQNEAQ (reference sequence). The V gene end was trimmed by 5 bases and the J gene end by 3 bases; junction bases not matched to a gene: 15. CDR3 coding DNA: TGTGCCAGCAGCCCCGCGGGGGGCGGACCGTCAGGCTACGAGCAGTACTTC. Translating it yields CASSPAGGGPSGYEQYF. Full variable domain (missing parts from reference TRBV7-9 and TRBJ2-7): DTGVSQNPRHKITKRGQNVTFRCDPISEHNRLYWYRQTLGQGPEFLTYFQNEAQLEKSRLLSDRFSAERPKGSFSTLEIQRTEQGDSAMYLCASSPAGGGPSGYEQYFGPGTRLTVT.

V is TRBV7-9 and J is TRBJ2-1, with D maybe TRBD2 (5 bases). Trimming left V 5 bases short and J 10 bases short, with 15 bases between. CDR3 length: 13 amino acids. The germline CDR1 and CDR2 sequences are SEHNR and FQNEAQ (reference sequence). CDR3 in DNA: TGTGCCAGCAGCACTAGAGGCGCTGGCGAGCAGTTCTTC. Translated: CASSTRGAGEQFF.